This T cell receptor beta chain was sequenced for a study of blood T cell repertoires in COVID-19. Method: immunoSEQ multiplex PCR; TCRdb's copy keeps in-frame clones and lacks some. The sample records 200,000 to 250,000 clones, 84% being singletons. This CDR3 comprises 15 residues. Trimming shortened V by 7 bases and J by 4 bases, and 19 bases separated the two germline ends. The germline V gene has CDR1 LNHDA and CDR2 SQIVND (reference sequence). The TCR was taken from a woman in her 50s with active or convalescent COVID-19. J is TRBJ1-2 and V is TRBV19; TRBD1 might be the D (5 bases). The specimen sequenced was peripheral blood. In DNA, the CDR3 is TGTGCCAGTACCCCAAACTCGGGGGAGATCTATGGCTACACCTTC. Translated, it gives CASTPNSGEIYGYTF.